The following is a T cell receptor beta chain sequence with its context. Its target is unknown. The CDR3 covers 12 residues. Germline V gene data show CDR1 as MDHEN and CDR2 as SYDVKM. The ends were cut back, 6 bases at V and 5 bases at J, with 10 bases in the middle. This record comes from a study of cytomegalovirus exposure and HLA in healthy donors. Study-wide background: The 90 to 150 validation repertoires and the 650 to 850 first-cohort repertoires shared a platform, a later analysis reported.

Overall study results and limits: Cytomegalovirus status was reportedly diagnosed by the classifier with high specificity and sensitivity. According to a subsequent analysis, TCR clusters identified in the first cohort showed a tendency to co-occur across the approximately 110 validation repertoires. The study listed under 200 cytomegalovirus-associated TCR beta chains.

Sequencing used immunoSEQ multiplex PCR; TCRdb keeps in-frame clones, though not all of them. The sample lists 200,000 or so clones, roughly 88% occurring once. The specimen sequenced was PBMCs. This TCR was sampled from a woman under 40 in good health and CMV-seropositive. The chain uses TRBV28 and TRBJ1-2; D remains ambiguous. This CDR3 reads CASRTWAYGYTF. For the CDR3, the DNA is TGTGCCAGCAGGACATGGGCGTATGGCTACACCTTC.